The 7 T cell receptor beta chains presented below share a single source sample, sequenced in a study of control samples from healthy donors and cancer patients. Assay used: immunoSEQ multiplex PCR; TCRdb lists only in-frame clones, some missing. Of 120,000 or so clones listed, about 90% were seen once; the top ten hold 40%. Sequences were obtained from blood. Source of these receptors: a man aged 45 to 65 in good health.

This clone was observed a few times. This sequence joins TRBV18 and TRBJ1-1; the D gene is possibly TRBD1 (5 bases). V was trimmed by 4 bases and J by 7 bases, leaving 19 bases between them. The CDR3 length is 15 residues. Germline CDR1 is KGHSH and CDR2 is LQKENI. CDR3 loop: CASSRVDRNGGEAFF. CDR3 nucleotides: TGTGCCAGCTCACGCGTAGACAGAAACGGGGGTGAAGCTTTCTTT.

The V and J genes are TRBV27 and TRBJ2-1; the D call may be TRBD1 or TRBD2 (5 bases each). Per germline, CDR1 MNHEY and CDR2 SMNVEV (reference sequence). Trimming took off 5 bases at V and 5 bases at J, with 10 bases between the two ends. CDR3 length: 13 amino acids. CDR3 DNA sequence: TGTGCCAGCAGTCCCTTGGGACACAATGAGCAGTTCTTC. It codes for CASSPLGHNEQFF.

J is TRBJ1-2 and V is TRBV18, with D possibly TRBD1 on 6 matching bases. Germline lookup yields CDR1 KGHSH and CDR2 LQKENI. This CDR3 is 14 amino acids long. Trimming took 2 bases from V and 3 from J, leaving 10 bases between them. As DNA, the CDR3 is TGTGCCAGCTCACCAACAGGGTGGGACTATGGCTACACCTTC. It translates to CASSPTGWDYGYTF.

The genes are TRBV14 and TRBJ1-1; D perhaps matches TRBD1 (5 bases). V lost 4 bases, J lost 1 base, and 7 bases lay in between. The CDR3 covers 13 residues. The germline V gene has CDR1 SGHDN and CDR2 FVKESK. The CDR3 loop is CASSRDRNTEAFF. CDR3 nucleotide sequence: TGTGCCAGCAGCCGAGACAGGAACACTGAAGCTTTCTTT.

The J gene is TRBJ1-5, the V gene TRBV27, with TRBD1 as a possible D gene (6 bases). Trimming stripped 2 bases from V and 1 base from J, with 9 bases between. CDR1 is MNHEY and CDR2 is SMNVEV in the germline V gene (reference sequence). This CDR3 is built from 15 residues. Here the CDR3 reads CASSLGRGSNQPQHF. DNA of the CDR3: TGTGCCAGCAGTTTAGGCAGGGGAAGCAATCAGCCCCAGCATTTT.

The chain recombines TRBV30 with TRBJ1-3; unclear D gene. The germline CDR1 and CDR2 sequences are GTSNPN and SVGIG (reference sequence). The CDR3 has 14 amino acids. Between the trimmed V and J ends, which lost 0 bases and 0 bases, there was a span of 6 bases. CDR3 loop: CAWSVGTSGNTIYF. In DNA form, the CDR3 reads TGTGCCTGGAGTGTGGGCACCTCTGGAAACACCATATATTTT.

This rearrangement joins TRBV29-1 to TRBJ2-7; 9 bases agree with TRBD1. Germline CDR1 is SQVTM and CDR2 is ANQGSEA. This CDR3 contains 14 residues. Germline trimming cut 5 bases from V and 3 bases from J; bases unmatched to any gene: 8. The CDR3 is CSVKGQGPFYEQYF. CDR3 DNA sequence: TGCAGCGTTAAGGGACAGGGCCCCTTCTACGAGCAGTACTTC.